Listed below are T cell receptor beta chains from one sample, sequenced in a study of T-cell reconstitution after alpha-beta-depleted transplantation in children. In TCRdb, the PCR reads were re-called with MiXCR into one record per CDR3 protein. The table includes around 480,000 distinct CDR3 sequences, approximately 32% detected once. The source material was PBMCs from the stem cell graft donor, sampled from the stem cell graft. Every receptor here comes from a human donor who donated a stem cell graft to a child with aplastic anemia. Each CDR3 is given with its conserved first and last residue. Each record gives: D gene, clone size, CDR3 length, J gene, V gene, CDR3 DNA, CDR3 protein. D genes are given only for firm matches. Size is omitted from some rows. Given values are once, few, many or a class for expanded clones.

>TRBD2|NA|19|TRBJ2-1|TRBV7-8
TGTGCCAGCAGCTCGGGACTAGCGGGATCCTTAATCCCCAAGGATGAGCAGTTCTTC
CASSSGLAGSLIPKDEQFF
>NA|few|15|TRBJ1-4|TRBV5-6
TGTGCCAGCAGCCGCAAACTAGCGGGAGTTGAAAAACTGTTTTTT
CASSRKLAGVEKLFF
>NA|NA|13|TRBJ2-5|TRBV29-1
TGCAGCGCTCTATCCAATAGCCAAGAGACCCAGTACTTC
CSALSNSQETQYF
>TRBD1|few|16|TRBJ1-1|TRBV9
TGTGCCAGCAGCGTACGTGACAGGGCGGGGAACACTGAAGCTTTCTTT
CASSVRDRAGNTEAFF
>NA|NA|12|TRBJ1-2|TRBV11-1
TGTGCCAGCAGCGCCGCCGGGGATGGCTACACCTTC
CASSAAGDGYTF
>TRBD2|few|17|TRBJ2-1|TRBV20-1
TGCAGTGCTAGTGTAGCGGGAGACTTGCAATCCTACAATGAGCAGTTCTTC
CSASVAGDLQSYNEQFF
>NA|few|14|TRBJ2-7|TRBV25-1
TGTGCCAGCAGTGAGCGGGGCCTCAGTTACGAGCAGTACTTC
CASSERGLSYEQYF
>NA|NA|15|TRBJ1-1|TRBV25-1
TGTGCCAGCAGTGACCCTATTAAGGGATACACTGAAGCTTTCTTT
CASSDPIKGYTEAFF
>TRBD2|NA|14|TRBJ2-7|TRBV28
TGTGCCAGCAGGACGGGGGGGCCCCCCAACGAGCAGTACTTC
CASRTGGPPNEQYF
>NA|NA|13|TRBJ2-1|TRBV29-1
TGCAGCGTTGAATATGGGTCCTACAATGAGCAGTTCTTC
CSVEYGSYNEQFF
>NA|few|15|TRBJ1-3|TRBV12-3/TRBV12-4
TGTGCCAGCAGTTTATCAGGGACTCCTGGAAACACCATATATTTT
CASSLSGTPGNTIYF
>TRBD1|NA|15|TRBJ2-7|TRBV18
TGTGCCAGCTCATATCGACAGGGTACATCCTACGAGCAGTACTTC
CASSYRQGTSYEQYF
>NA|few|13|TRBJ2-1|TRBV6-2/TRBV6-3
TGTGCCAGCAGTTTCAAGATGGGGGGTGAGCAGTTCTTC
CASSFKMGGEQFF
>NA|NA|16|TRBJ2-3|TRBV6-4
TGTGCCAGCAGTGAGGTTCCATCCGCCGGCGGGGATACGCAGTATTTT
CASSEVPSAGGDTQYF
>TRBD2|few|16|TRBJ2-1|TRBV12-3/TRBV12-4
TGTGCCAGCAGACCTAGCGGGACTCGCTCCTACAATGAGCAGTTCTTC
CASRPSGTRSYNEQFF
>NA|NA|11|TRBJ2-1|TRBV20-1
TGCAGTGCTAGAGATCAACTGCAGCAGTTCTTC
CSARDQLQQFF
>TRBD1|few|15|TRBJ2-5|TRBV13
TGTGCCAGCAGCTCCCGGGACAGGCCTGGGGAGACCCAGTACTTC
CASSSRDRPGETQYF
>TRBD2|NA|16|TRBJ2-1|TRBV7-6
TGTGCCAGCAGCTTAGCGCGACTAGCGGGTTACAATGAGCAGTTCTTC
CASSLARLAGYNEQFF
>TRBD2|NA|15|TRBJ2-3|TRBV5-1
TGCGCCAGCAGCTTGACTAGCGGGAAACCAGATACGCAGTATTTT
CASSLTSGKPDTQYF
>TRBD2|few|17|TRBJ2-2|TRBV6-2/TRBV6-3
TGTGCCAGCAGTTACTCGGGACTAGCGGGAAACACCGGGGAGCTGTTTTTT
CASSYSGLAGNTGELFF
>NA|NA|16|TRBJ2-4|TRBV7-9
TGTGCCAGCAGCGGGTTGACGGAGCTGGCCAAAAACATTCAGTACTTC
CASSGLTELAKNIQYF
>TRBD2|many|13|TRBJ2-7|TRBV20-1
TGCAGTGCTAGACTAGCGGGCCCCTACGAGCAGTACTTC
CSARLAGPYEQYF
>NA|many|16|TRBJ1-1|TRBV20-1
TGCAGTGCTAAAGACGTTAGGTGGGAGACGAACACTGAAGCTTTCTTT
CSAKDVRWETNTEAFF
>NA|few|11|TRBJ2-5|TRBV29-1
TGCAGCGACGCTAGGGGAGAGACCCAGTACTTC
CSDARGETQYF
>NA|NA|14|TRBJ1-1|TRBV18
TGTGCCAGCTCACCGGCGGCGAGGAACACTGAAGCTTTCTTT
CASSPAARNTEAFF
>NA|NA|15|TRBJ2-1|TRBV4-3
TGCGCCAGCAGCCTACAGGGAAACTCCTACAATGAGCAGTTCTTC
CASSLQGNSYNEQFF
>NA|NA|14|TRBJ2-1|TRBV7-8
TGTGCCAGCAGCTTTCACAGGGGGGGCAATGAGCAGTTCTTC
CASSFHRGGNEQFF
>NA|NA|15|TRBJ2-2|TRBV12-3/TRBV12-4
TGTGCCAGCAGCCAACTGGACAAGAACACCGGGGAGCTGTTTTTT
CASSQLDKNTGELFF
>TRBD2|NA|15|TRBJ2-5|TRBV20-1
TGCAGTGCTACTGAACTAGCGGGAGAGGCAGAGACCCAGTACTTC
CSATELAGEAETQYF
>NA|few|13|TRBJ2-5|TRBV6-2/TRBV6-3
TGTGCCAGCAGTTATGGTCCGCCGGGGCCCCAGTACTTC
CASSYGPPGPQYF
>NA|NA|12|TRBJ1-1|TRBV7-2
TGTGCCAGCAGACTCGATTTCACTGAAGCTTTCTTT
CASRLDFTEAFF
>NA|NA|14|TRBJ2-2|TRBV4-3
TGCGCCAGCAGGCTCAGGGAGGACACCGGGGAGCTGTTTTTT
CASRLREDTGELFF
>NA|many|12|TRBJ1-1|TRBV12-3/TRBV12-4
TGTGCCAGCAGTTTTATGCCCACTGAAGCTTTCTTT
CASSFMPTEAFF
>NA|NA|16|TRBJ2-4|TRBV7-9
TGTGCCAGCAGCTTGAAGGCGGGACTAGCCAAAAACATTCAGTACTTC
CASSLKAGLAKNIQYF
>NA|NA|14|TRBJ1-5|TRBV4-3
TGCGCCAGCAGCCCCGGACGTTGGGGTCAGCCCCAGCATTTT
CASSPGRWGQPQHF
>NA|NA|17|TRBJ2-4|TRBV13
TGTGCCTCTCAGAGGGGGACCACCCACTTAGCCAAAAACATTCAGTACTTC
CASQRGTTHLAKNIQYF
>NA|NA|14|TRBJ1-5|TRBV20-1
TGCAGTGCTAGTGGCCAGGCACGCAATCAGCCCCAGCATTTT
CSASGQARNQPQHF
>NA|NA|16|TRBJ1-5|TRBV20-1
TGCAGTGCTAGAGATAAGGTTTGGGGTGTGAATCAGCCCCAGCATTTT
CSARDKVWGVNQPQHF
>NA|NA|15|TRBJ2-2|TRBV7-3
TGTGCCAGCAGTTTAGGAGGGGGCTACACCGGGGAGCTGTTTTTT
CASSLGGGYTGELFF
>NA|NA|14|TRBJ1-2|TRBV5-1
TGCGCCAGCCGAATTAATTCGGAGGGGTATGGCTACACCTTC
CASRINSEGYGYTF
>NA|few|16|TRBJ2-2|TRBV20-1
TGCAGTGCTAGCCCAACCCGGGTTCCCGGAACCGGGGAGCTGTTTTTT
CSASPTRVPGTGELFF
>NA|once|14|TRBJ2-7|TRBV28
TGTGCCAGCAGTTTGTTTGGCGGAACCTACGAGCAGTACTTC
CASSLFGGTYEQYF
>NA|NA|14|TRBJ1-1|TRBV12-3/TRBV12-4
TGTGCCAGCAGTCAGACGGGTATGAACACTGAAGCTTTCTTT
CASSQTGMNTEAFF
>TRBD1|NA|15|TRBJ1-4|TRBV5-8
TGTGCCAGCAGCTTGGTCGGGACAGAAAATGAAAAACTGTTTTTT
CASSLVGTENEKLFF
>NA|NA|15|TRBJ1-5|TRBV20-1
TGCAGTGCTAAATCTGGCGGGGATTCCCATCAGCCCCAGCATTTT
CSAKSGGDSHQPQHF
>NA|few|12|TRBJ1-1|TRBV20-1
TGCAGTGCCGGGCGACAGGACACTGAAGCTTTCTTT
CSAGRQDTEAFF
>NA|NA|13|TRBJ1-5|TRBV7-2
TGTGCCAGCAGCTTACAGACCAATCAGCCCCAGCATTTT
CASSLQTNQPQHF